Listed here are 26 T cell receptor beta chains from one sample, sequenced in a study of blood T cell repertoires in COVID-19. TCRdb's table, derived via immunoSEQ multiplex PCR, lists solely in-frame clones and lacks some. The repertoire consists of around 250,000 clones, with about 82% occurring once and the leading ten covering 5.5% to 6.5%. The material sequenced was peripheral blood. The receptors shown here come from a woman older than 75 with COVID-19, enrolled during active disease.

This CDR3 is CAWGTSSYNEQFF. The CDR3 bases are TGTGCCTGGGGAACTAGTTCCTACAATGAGCAGTTCTTC. The chain employs TRBV30 and TRBJ2-1, with D possibly matching TRBD2 (5 bases). CDR1 is GTSNPN and CDR2 is SVGIG in the germline V gene (reference sequence). The V end lost 5 bases, the J end lost 1 base, and 9 bases lay between the germline ends. The CDR3 loop spans 13 amino acids.

The genes are TRBV6-5 and TRBJ2-1; the match to TRBD2 covers 7 bases. V shed 11 bases and J 7 bases; nucleotides not matched to a gene: 11. Germline CDR1 MNHEY, CDR2 SVGAGI. The CDR3 loop spans 13 amino acids. The chain's CDR3 is CAAGVAGINEQFF. The CDR3 region has the DNA TGTGCCGCGGGGGTAGCGGGTATAAATGAGCAGTTCTTC.

The chain joins TRBV6-5 to TRBJ1-2, with 8 bases lining up with TRBD1. This CDR3 is 13 amino acids long. V shed 6 bases and J 6 bases; nucleotides not matched to a gene: 6. Germline CDR1 is MNHEY and CDR2 is SVGAGI. CDR3 nucleotides: TGTGCCAGCAGCCGACAGGGGAGGGATGGCTACACCTTC. Amino acid sequence: CASSRQGRDGYTF.

This chain connects TRBV28 to TRBJ2-5, with TRBD2 as a possible D gene (7 bases). This CDR3 is built from 14 residues. CDR1 and CDR2 (germline): MDHEN, SYDVKM. Trimming left V 6 bases short and J 5 bases short, with 16 bases between. This CDR3 is CASRGGGGAETQYF. The DNA for the CDR3 is TGTGCCAGCAGGGGTGGAGGGGGGGCTGAGACCCAGTACTTC.

The chain is built from TRBV6-5 and TRBJ1-1; 8 bases map to TRBD1. There are 13 residues in the CDR3. Germline V gives CDR1 MNHEY, CDR2 SVGAGI. CDR3 nucleotides: TGTGCTGGGGCAGGGGGCACTTTCACTGAAGCTTTCTTT. Amino acids: CAGAGGTFTEAFF.

V and J are TRBV6-6 and TRBJ1-5, with a weak D call TRBD1 (5 bases). The germline gives CDR1 MNHNY, CDR2 SVGAGI (reference sequence). The CDR3 has 14 residues. V was cut by 7 bases and J by 5 bases, with 15 bases left in between. The CDR3 DNA follows: TGTGCCAGCACCCTAGGGCAGGGCGATCAGCCCCAGCATTTT. Translating it yields CASTLGQGDQPQHF.

This clone came up a few times. The chain joins TRBV7-8 to TRBJ2-7, with 7 bases aligning to TRBD1. From germline, CDR1 is SGHVS and CDR2 FQNEAQ. The V and J ends lost 0 bases and 7 bases, in that order; junction bases with no gene match: 6. This CDR3 contains 14 residues. The CDR3 here is CASSLALTGAEQYV. The CDR3 region has the DNA TGTGCCAGCAGCTTAGCCCTCACAGGGGCTGAGCAGTACGTC.

The rearrangement links TRBV28 to TRBJ2-5; 7 bases map to TRBD1. The CDR3 extends over 15 amino acids. Trimming cost V 2 bases and J 5 bases; bases outside gene matches: 8. Germline V gene sequence: CDR1 MDHEN, CDR2 SYDVKM. CDR3: CASSLPTTGAETQYF. DNA for the CDR3: TGTGCCAGCAGTTTACCCACCACAGGGGCGGAGACCCAGTACTTC. The variable domain in full, with the rest retrieved from reference TRBV28 and TRBJ2-5, is DVKVTQSSRYLVKRTGEKVFLECVQDMDHENMFWYRQDPGLGLRLIYFSYDVKMKEKGDIPEGYSVSREKKERFSLILESASTNQTSMYLCASSLPTTGAETQYFGPGTRLLVL.

The chain recombines TRBV6-2 or TRBV6-3 with TRBJ2-1, with 9 bases that match TRBD2. Trimming cost V 6 bases and J 1 base; bases outside gene matches: 4. Germline V lookup: CDR1 MNHEY, CDR2 SVGEGT. CDR3 length: 15 residues. CDR3 nucleotide sequence: TGTGCCAGCAGCCTCCTAGCGGGGTCCTACAATGAGCAGTTCTTC. Protein: CASSLLAGSYNEQFF.

The chain has TRBV4-2 and TRBJ2-2; D not certain. CDR1 is LGHNA, CDR2 YNFKEQ, per germline. CDR3 length: 13 residues. The V and J ends lost 0 bases and 4 bases respectively, with 3 bases between them. In DNA, the CDR3 is TGTGCCAGCAGCCAAGAGAGCACCGGGGAGCTGTTTTTT. The encoded protein is CASSQESTGELFF.

This clone appeared a few times. This chain links TRBV7-2 with TRBJ1-1; 9 positions match TRBD1. CDR1 and CDR2 (germline): SGHTA, FQGNSA. CDR3 length: 15 residues. V lost 5 bases and J lost 11; bases outside the gene matches: 15. The CDR3 sequence is CASSQSRDRVGEAFF. Written as DNA, the CDR3 is TGTGCCAGCAGCCAGAGCCGGGACAGGGTGGGGGAGGCTTTCTTT.

This rearrangement joins TRBV25-1 to TRBJ1-4; 8 nucleotides align to TRBD1. The CDR3 runs to 15 residues. Per germline, CDR1 MGHDK and CDR2 SYGVNS. V dropped 5 bases and J dropped 8; count of bases not matched to a gene: 10. The CDR3 protein is CASSRTGYSREKLFF. CDR3 sequence (DNA): TGTGCCAGCAGTCGGACAGGGTACAGTCGAGAAAAACTGTTTTTT.

The rearrangement joins TRBV10-3 to TRBJ2-5; TRBD2 agrees at 10 bases. Trimming took 2 bases from V and 5 from J; bases not matched to a gene: 8. Germline V CDR1 and CDR2: ENHRY, SYGVKD. The length of the CDR3 is 16 residues. DNA for the CDR3: TGTGCCATCAGTGAGAATAGCGGGGGGACCGGGGAGACCCAGTACTTC. Amino acids: CAISENSGGTGETQYF.

The chain recombines TRBV3-1 (or the pseudogene TRBV3-2) with TRBJ1-6; TRBD1 matches at 10 bases. CDR3 length: 15 amino acids. The trim removed 0 bases at V and 7 bases at J, leaving 0 bases unmatched. The germline gives CDR1 LGHDT, CDR2 YNNKEL (reference sequence). This CDR3 is CASSQEGQGNSPLHF. CDR3 bases: TGTGCCAGCAGCCAAGAGGGACAGGGGAATTCACCCCTCCACTTT.

The chain has TRBV25-1 and TRBJ2-5; 10 nucleotides line up with TRBD2. V dropped 6 bases and J dropped 5; count of bases not matched to a gene: 6. Germline V gene data show CDR1 as MGHDK and CDR2 as SYGVNS. There are 14 residues in the CDR3. CDR3 sequence: CASSPSGGGETQYF. The CDR3 DNA sequence: TGTGCCAGCAGCCCTAGCGGGGGCGGGGAGACCCAGTACTTC.

This chain links TRBV10-1 with TRBJ1-5, with D maybe TRBD1 (5 bases). Trimming pared 5 bases from V and 5 bases from J, leaving 10 bases between. The germline gives CDR1 WNHNN, CDR2 SYGVQD (reference sequence). The CDR3 is made up of 13 amino acids. The CDR3 region is CASSRGYDQPQHF. Written as DNA, the CDR3 is TGCGCCAGCAGTCGGGGGTACGATCAGCCCCAGCATTTT.

This clone appeared a few times. The rearrangement links TRBV6-1 to TRBJ2-7; D might be TRBD1 (5 bases). The CDR3 runs 16 residues. Germline loops: CDR1 MNHNS, CDR2 SASEGT. Trimming removed 2 bases at V and 1 base at J, with 15 bases between. The CDR3 here is CASSEKAGLRSYEQYV. The CDR3 nucleotides read TGTGCCAGCAGTGAAAAAGCAGGGCTAAGATCCTACGAGCAGTACGTC.

The rearrangement joins TRBV20-1 to TRBJ2-1, with D possibly being TRBD1 (6 bases). The CDR3 length is 10 residues. Germline-derived CDR1 and CDR2 are DFQATT and SNEGSKA (reference sequence). Between the trimmed V and J ends, which lost 6 bases and 15 bases, there was a span of 15 bases. The CDR3 DNA reads as TGCAGTGCGGTCCAGGGGTTACTGTTCTTC. Its protein is CSAVQGLLFF.

This chain joins TRBV18 and TRBJ1-6; the D gene is possibly TRBD1 (5 bases). CDR3 size: 15 residues. Trimming stripped 6 bases from V and 10 bases from J, with 19 bases between. The germline V gene has CDR1 KGHSH and CDR2 LQKENI. The CDR3 here is CASSQDRGTVSPLHF. CDR3 in DNA: TGTGCCAGCTCTCAGGATCGGGGGACGGTCTCACCCCTCCACTTT. Complete variable domain (other parts from reference TRBV18 and TRBJ1-6): NAGVMQNPRHLVRRRGQEARLRCSPMKGHSHVYWYRQLPEEGLKFMVYLQKENIIDESGMPKERFSAEFPKEGPSILRIQQVVRGDSAAYFCASSQDRGTVSPLHFGNGTRLTVT.

CDR3 amino acids: CASSLASNTEAFF. Here the CDR3 DNA reads TGTGCCAGCAGCTTGGCTAGCAACACTGAAGCTTTCTTT. The rearrangement uses TRBV5-4 and TRBJ1-1; D gene ambiguous. Trimming took off 0 bases at V and 2 bases at J, with 5 bases between the two ends. This CDR3 spans 13 amino acids. Per germline, CDR1 SGHNT and CDR2 YYREEE (reference sequence).

V is TRBV6-6 and J is TRBJ1-1; D remains unclear. Trimming shortened V by 4 bases and J by 4 bases, and 16 bases separated the two germline ends. The V gene's germline CDR1 is MNHNY and CDR2 SVGAGI (reference sequence). This CDR3 is built from 15 residues. CDR3 sequence: CASSSSEPGGTEAFF. The CDR3 nucleotides are TGTGCCAGCAGTTCCTCTGAACCGGGAGGCACTGAAGCTTTCTTT.

The chain recombines TRBV6-5 with TRBJ1-2; D uncertain. Germline V gene sequence: CDR1 MNHEY, CDR2 SVGAGI. This CDR3 comprises 13 residues. The V gene lost 6 bases and the J gene lost 3 bases, with 11 bases spanning the gap. The CDR3 spells CASSFGVDYGYTF. The CDR3 bases are TGTGCCAGCAGCTTCGGGGTGGACTATGGCTACACCTTC.

Note on this clone: This CDR3 is also generated by other DNA sequences in the sample. The J gene is TRBJ2-1, the V gene TRBV5-1; D unclear. The CDR3 totals 15 residues. V was cut by 0 bases and J by 3 bases, with 10 bases left in between. Germline V lookup: CDR1 SGHRS, CDR2 YFSETQ. The CDR3 here is CASSLESPSYNEQFF. The CDR3 bases are TGCGCCAGCAGCTTGGAGTCCCCCAGCTACAATGAGCAGTTCTTC.

V and J are TRBV3-1 (or the pseudogene TRBV3-2) and TRBJ1-1, with TRBD1 matching 8 bases. With 7 bases clipped from V and 0 bases from J, the junction kept 1 base outside the gene matches. CDR1 and CDR2 from the germline V gene are LGHDT and YNNKEL (reference sequence). The CDR3 runs to 13 residues. CDR3 DNA sequence: TGTGCCAGCAAGACAGGGGTGAACACTGAAGCTTTCTTT. Protein: CASKTGVNTEAFF.

The genes are TRBV5-1 and TRBJ1-1, with 7 bases fitting TRBD1. The CDR3 contains 15 residues. Germline V gene data show CDR1 as SGHRS and CDR2 as YFSETQ. J lost 3 bases, V lost 2 bases, and 7 bases had no gene match. CDR3: CASSFRTGGDTEAFF. The CDR3 DNA reads as TGCGCCAGCAGCTTCCGGACAGGCGGGGACACTGAAGCTTTCTTT.

This sequence joins TRBV6-1 and TRBJ1-5, with D perhaps matching TRBD1 (5 bases). Germline V gene sequence: CDR1 MNHNS, CDR2 SASEGT. Trimming removed 2 bases from V and 0 bases from J, with 17 bases in between. The CDR3 has 18 amino acids. The CDR3 loop is CASSEFGTETYSNQPQHF. CDR3 in DNA: TGTGCCAGCAGTGAATTCGGGACTGAAACTTATAGCAATCAGCCCCAGCATTTT.